The rows below give T cell receptor beta chains drawn from one sample of a study of human CD8 memory T cell subsets. After re-calling the 5' RACE reads, TCRdb lists one entry per CDR3 protein, DNA absent. The sample data list 7,000 to 9,500 distinct CDR3 sequences. The sequenced material came from CD8+ T cells from PBMCs. These receptors were obtained from a human donor in good health. CDR3s include the opening cysteine and the closing phenylalanine or tryptophan. Fields, in order: J gene, V gene, clone size, CDR3 protein. Size is stated for part of the rows, as once, few or many counts, or as a class when the clone is expanded.

j_gene: TRBJ2-1
v_gene: TRBV7-8
abundance: .
CDR3aa: CASSLGFGGNNEQFF

j_gene: TRBJ2-5
v_gene: TRBV28
abundance: .
CDR3aa: CASRSGLADRETQYF

j_gene: TRBJ2-3
v_gene: TRBV5-6
abundance: medium-sized
CDR3aa: CASSFTDTQYF

j_gene: TRBJ1-2
v_gene: TRBV19
abundance: .
CDR3aa: CASTPGDGYTF

j_gene: TRBJ1-5
v_gene: TRBV7-9
abundance: .
CDR3aa: CASSLGSGAVPQHF

j_gene: TRBJ2-1
v_gene: TRBV7-3
abundance: .
CDR3aa: CASSLLGQGYSNEQFF

j_gene: TRBJ2-7
v_gene: TRBV7-9
abundance: .
CDR3aa: CASTYLGYEQYF

j_gene: TRBJ2-7
v_gene: TRBV3-1
abundance: .
CDR3aa: CASSHKDRGSEQYF

j_gene: TRBJ2-7
v_gene: TRBV27
abundance: medium-sized
CDR3aa: CASSSLGDIDAYEQYF

j_gene: TRBJ2-3
v_gene: TRBV7-6
abundance: .
CDR3aa: CASSFQQRNTDTQYF

j_gene: TRBJ2-5
v_gene: TRBV2
abundance: .
CDR3aa: CASSHTSGGAEETQYF

j_gene: TRBJ2-7
v_gene: TRBV14
abundance: .
CDR3aa: CASSIGRSVEQYF

j_gene: TRBJ2-5
v_gene: TRBV29-1
abundance: .
CDR3aa: CSVSFLGLAGEQETQYF

j_gene: TRBJ1-3
v_gene: TRBV18
abundance: medium-sized
CDR3aa: CASSPPGSGNTIYF

j_gene: TRBJ2-7
v_gene: TRBV20-1
abundance: .
CDR3aa: CSASIYYEQYF

j_gene: TRBJ2-7
v_gene: TRBV28
abundance: .
CDR3aa: CASSLGGLAGVSYEQYF

j_gene: TRBJ2-1
v_gene: TRBV7-3
abundance: .
CDR3aa: CASSLGQGAGNEQFF

j_gene: TRBJ2-7
v_gene: TRBV28
abundance: medium-sized
CDR3aa: CASSPTSRGIHEQYF

j_gene: TRBJ2-7
v_gene: TRBV29-1
abundance: .
CDR3aa: CSVESVVNGREQYF

j_gene: TRBJ1-5
v_gene: TRBV9
abundance: .
CDR3aa: CASSVAGGAGQPQHF

j_gene: TRBJ2-2
v_gene: TRBV24-1
abundance: medium-sized
CDR3aa: CATSAGTGDTGELFF

j_gene: TRBJ2-7
v_gene: TRBV7-8
abundance: .
CDR3aa: CASSPPSRWEQYF

j_gene: TRBJ2-1
v_gene: TRBV3-1
abundance: .
CDR3aa: CASSHGPGDAFF

j_gene: TRBJ1-1
v_gene: TRBV6-2/TRBV6-3
abundance: .
CDR3aa: CASSYSTSGTENTEAFF

j_gene: TRBJ1-5
v_gene: TRBV4-1
abundance: .
CDR3aa: CASSQGFGDNQPQHF

j_gene: TRBJ2-4
v_gene: TRBV6-5
abundance: .
CDR3aa: CASSLRDPKNIQYF